This T cell receptor (beta chain) was captured by sequencing in a study of blood T cell repertoires in COVID-19. Study in general: Samples of COVID-19 (acute and convalescent) were obtained from the United States, Italy and Spain. T cells, B-cell-depleted T cells, or PBMCs supplied cDNA or gDNA.

The V gene lost 5 bases and the J gene lost 7 bases, with 18 bases spanning the gap. The CDR3 contains 14 residues. Looked up from germline, CDR1 is PRHDT and CDR2 is FYEKMQ (reference sequence). Original handling: Scientists estimated how many nucleated cells there were by amplifying reference gene primers. Profiling relied on immunoSEQ multiplex PCR, and the TCRdb table lists in-frame clones only, not all of them. That table supplies the V and J calls and clone size; D and trimming were determined from the DNA. The sample lists tens of thousands of clones; about 90% were seen once. The V and J genes are TRBV13 and TRBJ2-7; TRBD2 is a possible D gene (7 bases). The clonotype was recovered from a man older than 75 with acute or convalescent COVID-19. Sequenced material: peripheral blood. CDR3 sequence: CASSTSGGAREQYF. CDR3 nucleotide sequence: TGTGCCAGCAGCACAAGTGGGGGGGCGCGGGAGCAGTACTTC.